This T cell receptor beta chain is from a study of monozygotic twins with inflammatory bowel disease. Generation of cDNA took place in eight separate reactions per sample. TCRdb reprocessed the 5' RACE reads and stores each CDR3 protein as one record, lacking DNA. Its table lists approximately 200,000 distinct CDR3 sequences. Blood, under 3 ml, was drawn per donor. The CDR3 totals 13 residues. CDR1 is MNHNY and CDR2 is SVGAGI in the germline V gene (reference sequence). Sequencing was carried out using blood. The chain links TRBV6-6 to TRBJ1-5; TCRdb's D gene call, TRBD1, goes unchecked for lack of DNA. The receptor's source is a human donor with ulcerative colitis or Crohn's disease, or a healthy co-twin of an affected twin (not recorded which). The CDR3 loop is CASSSDRDQPQHF.